The text below deals with one TCR beta chain. Its antigen remains unknown. Presence of unique molecular identifiers characterized the TCR beta cDNA libraries. Each batch of roughly 1 to 11 million T cells produced roughly 0.5 million cDNA molecules. TCRdb re-analysed the PCR reads in MiXCR, keeping a single row per CDR3 protein. The repertoire holds 350,000 to 500,000 distinct CDR3 sequences, with 35% to 45% as singletons. This specimen comes from a study of post-analysis software for immune sequencing data. Study-wide context: Secondary progressive, relapsing-remitting and progressive-relapsing multiple sclerosis were among the included disease courses. Notes on the study in general: Controls had significantly higher normalized Chao1 diversity than multiple sclerosis patients. Samples sharing a preparation batch grouped tightly together when assessed by F measure. In patients, TRBV5-6, TRBV5-1 and TRBV20-1 belonged to five TRBV segments found more frequently than in controls.

Germline CDR1 SEHNR, CDR2 FQNEAQ (reference sequence). V gave up 1 base and J gave up 2 bases, with 12 bases separating them. This CDR3 has 17 amino acids. The TCR comes from a girl aged 2-15 years with multiple sclerosis. The chain is built from TRBV7-9 and TRBJ2-6, with D tentatively TRBD1 (6 bases). Material for sequencing was blood. The CDR3 bases are TGTGCCAGCAGCTTAGAGCTGACAGGCGCTGGGGCCAACGTCCTGACTTTC. It encodes CASSLELTGAGANVLTF.